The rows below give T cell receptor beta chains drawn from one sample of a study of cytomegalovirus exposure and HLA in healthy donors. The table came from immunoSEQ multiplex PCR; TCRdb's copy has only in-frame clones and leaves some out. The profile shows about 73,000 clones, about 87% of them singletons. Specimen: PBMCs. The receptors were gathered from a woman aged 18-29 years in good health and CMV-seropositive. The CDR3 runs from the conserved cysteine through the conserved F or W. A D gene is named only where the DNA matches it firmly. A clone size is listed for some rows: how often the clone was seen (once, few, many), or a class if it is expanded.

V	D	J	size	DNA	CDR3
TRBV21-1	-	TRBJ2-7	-	TGTGCCAGCAGCAGGCGGACAGAGACCTACGAGCAGTACTTC	CASSRRTETYEQYF
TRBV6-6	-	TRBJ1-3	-	TGTGCCAGCAGTTATACTGGGCATGCTTCTGGAAACACCATATATTTT	CASSYTGHASGNTIYF
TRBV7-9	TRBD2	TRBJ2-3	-	TGTGCCAGCAGCCCTCTCGCGGGGGGAGGAGATACGCAGTATTTT	CASSPLAGGGDTQYF
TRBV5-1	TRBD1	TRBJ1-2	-	TGCGCCAGCAGCCCTGGACAGGGGGCGATCGACTATGGCTACACCTTC	CASSPGQGAIDYGYTF
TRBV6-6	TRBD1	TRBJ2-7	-	TGTGCCAGCAAGAATGGGGGGACAGGGTTCGCGTACGAGCAGTACTTC	CASKNGGTGFAYEQYF
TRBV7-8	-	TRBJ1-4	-	TGTGCCAGCAGCTTAGCGTGGGGAGGTCCAGATGAAAAACTGTTTTTT	CASSLAWGGPDEKLFF
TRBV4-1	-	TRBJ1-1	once	TGCGCCAGCAGCCAAGCGCGAGATATCGGCACTGAAGCTTTCTTT	CASSQARDIGTEAFF
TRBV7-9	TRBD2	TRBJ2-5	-	TGTGCCAGCAGCTCGATGGGCGGGAGAAGAGAGACCCAGTACTTC	CASSSMGGRRETQYF
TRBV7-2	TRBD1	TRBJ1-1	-	TGTGCCAGCAGCCGGGACAGGAACACTGAAGCTTTCTTT	CASSRDRNTEAFF
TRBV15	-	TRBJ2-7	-	TGTGCCACCAGCAGTCCTACACGGGACTCAGGAGGGGAGCAGTACTTC	CATSSPTRDSGGEQYF
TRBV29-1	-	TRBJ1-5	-	TGCAGCGTTGTACTGGGAGTCAATCAGCCCCAGCATTTT	CSVVLGVNQPQHF
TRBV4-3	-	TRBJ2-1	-	TGCGCCAGCAGCCAAGATCTCGTATATGAGCAGTTCTTC	CASSQDLVYEQFF
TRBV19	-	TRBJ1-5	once	TGTGCCAGTAGTATTCTCGGGGTAAGTTTAGGTCAGCCCCAGCATTTT	CASSILGVSLGQPQHF
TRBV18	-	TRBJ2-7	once	TGTGCCAGCTCAACAGGCAGGGGCCTGGGGTACGAGCAGTACTTC	CASSTGRGLGYEQYF
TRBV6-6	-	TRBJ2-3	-	TGTGCCAGCAGCTCTTCGGTGAGCACAGATACGCAGTATTTT	CASSSSVSTDTQYF
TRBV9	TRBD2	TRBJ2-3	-	TGTGCCAGCAGCGCCTGGGAGGGGCAGGATACGCAGTATTTT	CASSAWEGQDTQYF
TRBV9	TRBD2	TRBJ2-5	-	TGTGCCAGCAGCCCGGGGACTAGCGGCCCTCGGGAGACCCAGTACTTC	CASSPGTSGPRETQYF
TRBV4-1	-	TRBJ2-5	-	TGCGCCAGCAGCCATGGTACCCGGGAGACCCAGTACTTC	CASSHGTRETQYF
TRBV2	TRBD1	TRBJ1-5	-	TGTGCCAGCAGTGAGGCAGGGGGCCGTAATCAGCCCCAGCATTTT	CASSEAGGRNQPQHF
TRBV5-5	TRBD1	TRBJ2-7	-	TGTGCCAGCAGCTTTTCCGGCAGGGGGCAATACGAGCAGTACTTC	CASSFSGRGQYEQYF
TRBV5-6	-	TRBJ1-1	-	TGTGCCAGCAGCCGGTTCCGAACCGCGGAGGGGTGGACTGAAGCTTTCTTT	CASSRFRTAEGWTEAFF
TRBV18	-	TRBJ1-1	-	TGTGCCAGCTCACAAACAACAGGGTTGAACACTGAAGCTTTCTTT	CASSQTTGLNTEAFF
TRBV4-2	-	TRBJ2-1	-	TGTGCCAGCAGCCAAGATGCACGCCGGGGAAAGAATGAGCAGTTCTTC	CASSQDARRGKNEQFF
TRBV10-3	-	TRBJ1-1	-	TGTGCCATCAGTGGCCCAGGGGCGAACACTGAAGCTTTCTTT	CAISGPGANTEAFF
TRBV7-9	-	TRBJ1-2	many	TGTGCCAGCAGCCTGAGCGGGGGCTGGGACTATGGCTACACCTTC	CASSLSGGWDYGYTF
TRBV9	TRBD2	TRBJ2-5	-	TGTGCCAGCAGCTCCCCACTAGCGGGAGGGCCGAGGCGTGAGACCCAGTACTTC	CASSSPLAGGPRRETQYF
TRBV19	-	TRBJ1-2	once	TGTGCCAGTACTCGAGGGAACTATGGCTACACCTTC	CASTRGNYGYTF
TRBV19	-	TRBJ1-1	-	TGTGCCAGTAGTATTTCCTTGAACACTGAAGCTTTCTTT	CASSISLNTEAFF
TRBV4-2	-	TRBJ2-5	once	TGTGCCAGCAGCCAAGAAACGGCGAGGGCAGAGACCCAGTACTTC	CASSQETARAETQYF
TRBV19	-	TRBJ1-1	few	TGTGCCAGTAGTATGAAATCGGGGGTCGCTGAAGCTTTCTTT	CASSMKSGVAEAFF
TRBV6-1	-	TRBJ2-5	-	TGTGCCAGCAGTGGACAGGTTCAAGAGACCCAGTACTTC	CASSGQVQETQYF
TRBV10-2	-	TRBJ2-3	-	TGCGCCAGCAGTGGGGGGCCCCGCACAGATACGCAGTATTTT	CASSGGPRTDTQYF
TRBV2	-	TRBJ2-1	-	TGTGCCAGCAGGCGTGGCGGTGAGCAGTTCTTC	CASRRGGEQFF
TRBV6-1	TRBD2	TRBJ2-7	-	TGTGCCAGCCGTAGCGGGGGTGGCTCCTACGAGCAGTACTTC	CASRSGGGSYEQYF
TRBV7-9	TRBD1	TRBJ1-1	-	TGTGCCAGCAGCTTATCCCCCGGGACAGGGAGAAACACTGAAGCTTTCTTT	CASSLSPGTGRNTEAFF
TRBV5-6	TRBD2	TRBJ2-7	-	TGTGCCAGCAGCCCGGGGACTAGCGGGAGGTTCTACGAGCAGTACTTC	CASSPGTSGRFYEQYF